The next 17 T cell receptor beta chains were all read from a single sample in a study of cytomegalovirus exposure and HLA in healthy donors. 60 Vbeta and 13 Jbeta primers were used in PCR. Assay: immunoSEQ multiplex PCR; the TCRdb copy retains only in-frame clones and omits some. The sample holds about 130,000 clones, over 60% seen once. Sequencing was done on a sample of PBMCs. These receptors originate from a male donor in good health and CMV-seropositive.

The chain couples TRBV7-2 to TRBJ2-3, with 7 bases aligning to TRBD2. The germline V gene has CDR1 SGHTA and CDR2 FQGNSA. This CDR3 contains 12 residues. Trimming cost V 6 bases and J 6 bases; bases outside gene matches: 3. CDR3 coding DNA: TGTGCCAGCAGACGAGCGGGGGATACGCAGTATTTT. Amino acid sequence: CASRRAGDTQYF. Using reference TRBV7-2 and TRBJ2-3 for the parts outside the CDR3, the full variable domain is GAGVSQSPSNKVTEKGKDVELRCDPISGHTALYWYRQSLGQGLEFLIYFQGNSAPDKSGLPSDRFSAERTGGSVSTLTIQRTQQEDSAVYLCASRRAGDTQYFGPGTRLTVL.

This clone showed up just once. The rearrangement uses TRBV30 and TRBJ2-7; no clear D gene. The CDR3 loop spans 14 amino acids. The V end lost 1 base, the J end lost 4 bases, and 14 bases lay between the germline ends. Looked up from germline, CDR1 is GTSNPN and CDR2 is SVGIG (reference sequence). Here the CDR3 DNA reads TGTGCCTGGAGTGGCCCAGGATTCCGATACGAGCAGTACTTC. It specifies CAWSGPGFRYEQYF. The full variable domain, its missing parts supplied by reference TRBV30 and TRBJ2-7, is SQTIHQWPATLVQPVGSPLSLECTVEGTSNPNLYWYRQAAGRGLQLLFYSVGIGQISSEVPQNLSASRPQDRQFILSSKKLLLSDSGFYLCAWSGPGFRYEQYFGPGTRLTVT.

The rearrangement joins TRBV18 to TRBJ2-7, with 7 nucleotides matching TRBD1. CDR1 is KGHSH and CDR2 is LQKENI in the germline V gene. This CDR3 is 14 amino acids long. V lost 4 bases, J lost 1 base, and 4 bases stayed unmatched. The CDR3 spells CASSRGQASYEQYF. The CDR3 DNA sequence: TGTGCCAGCTCACGAGGACAGGCTTCCTACGAGCAGTACTTC. Full variable domain (outside the CDR3, taken from reference TRBV18 and TRBJ2-7): NAGVMQNPRHLVRRRGQEARLRCSPMKGHSHVYWYRQLPEEGLKFMVYLQKENIIDESGMPKERFSAEFPKEGPSILRIQQVVRGDSAAYFCASSRGQASYEQYFGPGTRLTVT.

This sequence joins TRBV7-2 and TRBJ2-1; D is unresolved. Looked up from germline, CDR1 is SGHTA and CDR2 is FQGNSA. The CDR3 is 15 amino acids. V lost 2 bases and J lost 0, with 8 bases in between. The CDR3 spells CASSLFADSYNEQFF. In DNA form, the CDR3 reads TGTGCCAGCAGCTTATTTGCGGACTCCTACAATGAGCAGTTCTTC. Together with reference TRBV7-2 and TRBJ2-1, the CDR3 gives the full variable domain: GAGVSQSPSNKVTEKGKDVELRCDPISGHTALYWYRQSLGQGLEFLIYFQGNSAPDKSGLPSDRFSAERTGGSVSTLTIQRTQQEDSAVYLCASSLFADSYNEQFFGPGTRLTVL.

The chain joins TRBV19 to TRBJ1-1; 8 bases are a match to TRBD1. The CDR3 has 14 residues. Germline V gives CDR1 LNHDA, CDR2 SQIVND (reference sequence). V trimming: 6 bases; J trimming: 0 bases; junction bases outside the gene matches: 3. The chain's CDR3 is CASSRGQVNTEAFF. CDR3 DNA: TGTGCCAGTAGCAGGGGGCAGGTGAACACTGAAGCTTTCTTT. The full variable domain, completed using reference TRBV19 and TRBJ1-1, is DGGITQSPKYLFRKEGQNVTLSCEQNLNHDAMYWYRQDPGQGLRLIYYSQIVNDFQKGDIAEGYSVSREKKESFPLTVTSAQKNPTAFYLCASSRGQVNTEAFFGQGTRLTVV.

The gene calls are TRBV28 and TRBJ1-2, with no clear D. The CDR3 consists of 12 residues. Germline CDR1 is MDHEN and CDR2 is SYDVKM. Trimming removed 7 bases at V and 5 bases at J, with 11 bases between. The CDR3 loop is CASTRSPYGYTF. The CDR3 DNA follows: TGTGCCAGCACCCGGTCCCCTTATGGCTACACCTTC.

This clone came up once. The rearrangement uses TRBV18 and TRBJ2-3, with D unclear. CDR3 size: 13 residues. Germline V CDR1 and CDR2: KGHSH, LQKENI. V lost 2 bases to trimming and J lost 4 bases, with 7 bases between them. The CDR3 DNA follows: TGTGCCAGCTCACCAGGTCCGGCAGATACGCAGTATTTT. Its translation is CASSPGPADTQYF.

This clone was counted once. The junction does not match germline at one end; this may be a read error. This rearrangement joins TRBV5-4 to TRBJ1-1, with D possibly being TRBD1 (6 bases). CDR1 SGHNT and CDR2 YYREEE come from the germline V gene (reference sequence). This CDR3 is 11 amino acids long. The CDR3 nucleotides read TGTGCCAGCAGACAGGGCGCTGAAGCTCTCTTT. The encoded protein is CASRQGAEALF.

The chain combines TRBV5-4 with TRBJ2-3, with 8 nucleotides matching TRBD1. CDR1 is SGHNT, CDR2 YYREEE, per germline (reference sequence). The length of the CDR3 is 15 residues. J lost 1 base, V lost 4 bases, and 5 bases had no gene match. The CDR3 protein is CASSEGGQGTDTQYF. The CDR3 nucleotides are TGTGCCAGCAGCGAAGGGGGACAGGGCACAGATACGCAGTATTTT.

The chain has TRBV9 and TRBJ2-2, with a tentative D call TRBD1 (6 bases). Trimming shortened V by 0 bases and J by 0 bases, and 12 bases separated the two germline ends. The CDR3 is 17 amino acids. Germline V CDR1 and CDR2: SGDLS, YYNGEE. The CDR3 nucleotides read TGTGCCAGCAGCGTAGCTACAGGGAGCGCGAACACCGGGGAGCTGTTTTTT. Protein: CASSVATGSANTGELFF.

V usage is TRBV7-9 and J usage is TRBJ1-2, with TRBD1 matching over 8 bases. CDR3 length equals 16 residues. V shed 8 bases and J 0 bases; nucleotides not matched to a gene: 11. Looked up from germline, CDR1 is SEHNR and CDR2 is FQNEAQ (reference sequence). CDR3 sequence (DNA): TGTGCCAGCGATTGGGTGGGGGACAGGCCTAACTATGGCTACACCTTC. Protein product: CASDWVGDRPNYGYTF.

In this sample, this clone turned up once. The rearrangement joins TRBV6-5 to TRBJ1-2; tentative D call: TRBD1 (5 bases). The germline V and J ends were trimmed by 7 bases and 5 bases, with 11 bases remaining between them. The CDR3 consists of 12 residues. Germline CDR1 and CDR2: MNHEY and SVGAGI. CDR3 DNA sequence: TGTGCCAGCACTCAGGGTTCTTATGGCTACACCTTC. Its protein product is CASTQGSYGYTF.

This clone occurred a few times. V usage is TRBV7-9 and J usage is TRBJ2-7; no firm D call. CDR3 length: 13 residues. Trimming cost V 3 bases and J 7 bases, with 13 bases left between them. Germline V lookup: CDR1 SEHNR, CDR2 FQNEAQ (reference sequence). The CDR3: CASSLGPAGEQYF. Written as DNA, the CDR3 is TGTGCCAGCAGCTTGGGCCCCGCTGGGGAGCAGTACTTC.

The V and J genes are TRBV6-9 and TRBJ2-5, with D possibly TRBD1 on 6 matching bases. CDR3 length: 17 residues. With 5 bases removed from V and 0 bases from J, the gap between germline ends came to 19 bases. Germline V CDR1 and CDR2: MNHGY, SVAAGI. The CDR3 DNA is TGTGCCAGCAGTCGGACCCTCCTTGACAGGAACCAAGAGACCCAGTACTTC. Protein product: CASSRTLLDRNQETQYF.

The gene calls are TRBV6-1 and TRBJ1-6, with 7 bases fitting TRBD1. Germline V lookup: CDR1 MNHNS, CDR2 SASEGT. Germline trimming cut 1 base from V and 7 bases from J; bases unmatched to any gene: 4. This CDR3 contains 15 residues. DNA for the CDR3: TGTGCCAGCAGTGAAGGCGGGACAGAGAATTCACCCCTCCACTTT. It is translated as CASSEGGTENSPLHF.

A note on this clone: Other DNA sequences in this sample translate to the same CDR3. J is TRBJ1-2 and V is TRBV28, with 7 bases fitting TRBD1. Trimming took 5 bases from V and 4 from J; bases not matched to a gene: 4. Germline lookup yields CDR1 MDHEN and CDR2 SYDVKM. This CDR3 comprises 13 residues. CDR3 residues: CASSLDRVYGYTF. As DNA, the CDR3 is TGTGCCAGCAGTCTCGACAGGGTCTATGGCTACACCTTC.

This chain links TRBV7-2 with TRBJ2-3, with D possibly matching TRBD2 (5 bases). The germline V and J ends were trimmed by 6 bases and 4 bases, with 14 bases remaining between them. Per germline, CDR1 SGHTA and CDR2 FQGNSA. This CDR3 spans 14 amino acids. DNA for the CDR3: TGTGCCAGCAGGTTGGGATCGAGGGCAGATACGCAGTATTTT. It yields the protein CASRLGSRADTQYF.